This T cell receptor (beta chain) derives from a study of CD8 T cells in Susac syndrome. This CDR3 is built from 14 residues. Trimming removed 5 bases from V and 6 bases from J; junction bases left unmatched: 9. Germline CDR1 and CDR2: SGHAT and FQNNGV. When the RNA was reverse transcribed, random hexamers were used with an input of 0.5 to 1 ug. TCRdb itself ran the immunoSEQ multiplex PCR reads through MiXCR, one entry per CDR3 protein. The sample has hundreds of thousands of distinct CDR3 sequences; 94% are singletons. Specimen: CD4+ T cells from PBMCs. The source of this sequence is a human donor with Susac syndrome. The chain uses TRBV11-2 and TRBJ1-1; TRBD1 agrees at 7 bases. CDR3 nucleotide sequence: TGTGCCAGCAGCCCTACGCTACAGGGGCCTGAAGCTTTCTTT. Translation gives CASSPTLQGPEAFF.